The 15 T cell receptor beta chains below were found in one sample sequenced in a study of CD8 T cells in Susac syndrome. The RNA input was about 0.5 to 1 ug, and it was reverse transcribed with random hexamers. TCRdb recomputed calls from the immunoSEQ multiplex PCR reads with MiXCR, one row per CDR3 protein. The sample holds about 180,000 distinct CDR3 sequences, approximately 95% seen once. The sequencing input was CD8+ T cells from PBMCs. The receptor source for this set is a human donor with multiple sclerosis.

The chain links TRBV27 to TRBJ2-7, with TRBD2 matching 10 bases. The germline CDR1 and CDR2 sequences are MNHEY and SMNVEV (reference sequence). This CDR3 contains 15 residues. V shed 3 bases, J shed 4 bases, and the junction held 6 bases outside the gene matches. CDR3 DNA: TGTGCCAGCAGTTTTAGCGGGAGGACGTCGTACGAGCAGTACTTC. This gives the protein CASSFSGRTSYEQYF.

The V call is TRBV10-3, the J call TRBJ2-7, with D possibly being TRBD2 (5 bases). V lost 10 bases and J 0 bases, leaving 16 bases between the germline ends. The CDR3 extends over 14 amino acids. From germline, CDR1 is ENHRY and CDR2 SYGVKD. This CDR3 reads CATYGESSSYEQYF. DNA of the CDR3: TGTGCCACCTATGGGGAGTCTAGCTCCTACGAGCAGTACTTC.

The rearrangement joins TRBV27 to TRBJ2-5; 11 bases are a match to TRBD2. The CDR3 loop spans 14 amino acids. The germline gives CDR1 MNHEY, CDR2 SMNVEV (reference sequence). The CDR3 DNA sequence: TGTGCTGCCGGGCTAGCGGGAGGTAGGGCGACCCAGTACTTC. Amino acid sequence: CAAGLAGGRATQYF.

The CDR3 protein is CSASQGVPYNSPLHF. Written as DNA, the CDR3 is TGCAGTGCTAGTCAGGGAGTACCCTATAATTCACCCCTCCACTTT. This rearrangement joins TRBV20-1 to TRBJ1-6; perhaps TRBD1 as D (5 bases). Per the germline V gene, CDR1 is DFQATT and CDR2 is SNEGSKA (reference sequence). Trimming stripped 3 bases from V and 2 bases from J, with 11 bases between. The CDR3 is made up of 15 amino acids.

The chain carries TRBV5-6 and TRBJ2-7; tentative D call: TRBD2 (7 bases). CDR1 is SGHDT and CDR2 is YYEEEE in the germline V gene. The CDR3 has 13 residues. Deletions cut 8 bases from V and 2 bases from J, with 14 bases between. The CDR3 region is CASYGGPTYEQYF. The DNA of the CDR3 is TGTGCCAGTTACGGGGGGCCCACCTACGAGCAGTACTTC.

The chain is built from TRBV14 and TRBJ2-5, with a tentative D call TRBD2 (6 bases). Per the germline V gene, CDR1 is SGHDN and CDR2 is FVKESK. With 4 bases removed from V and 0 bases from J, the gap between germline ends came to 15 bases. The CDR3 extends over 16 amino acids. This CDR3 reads CASSLKGRRYQETQYF. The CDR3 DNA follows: TGTGCCAGCAGCCTCAAAGGGAGGAGGTACCAAGAGACCCAGTACTTC.

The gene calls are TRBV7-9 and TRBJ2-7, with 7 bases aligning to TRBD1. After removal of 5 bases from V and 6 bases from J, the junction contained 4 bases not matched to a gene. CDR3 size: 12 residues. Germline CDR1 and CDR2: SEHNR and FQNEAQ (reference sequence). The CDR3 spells CASSGDRPEQYF. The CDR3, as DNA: TGTGCCAGCAGCGGGGACAGACCCGAGCAGTACTTC. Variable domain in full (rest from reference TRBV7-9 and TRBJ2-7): DTGVSQNPRHKITKRGQNVTFRCDPISEHNRLYWYRQTLGQGPEFLTYFQNEAQLEKSRLLSDRFSAERPKGSFSTLEIQRTEQGDSAMYLCASSGDRPEQYFGPGTRLTVT.

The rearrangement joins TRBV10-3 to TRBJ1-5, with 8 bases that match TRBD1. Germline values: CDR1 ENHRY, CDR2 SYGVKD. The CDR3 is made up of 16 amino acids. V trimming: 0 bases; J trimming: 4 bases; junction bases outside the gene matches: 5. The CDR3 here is CAISESGRGLNQPQHF. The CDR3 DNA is TGTGCCATCAGTGAGTCGGGCAGGGGGCTGAATCAGCCCCAGCATTTT.

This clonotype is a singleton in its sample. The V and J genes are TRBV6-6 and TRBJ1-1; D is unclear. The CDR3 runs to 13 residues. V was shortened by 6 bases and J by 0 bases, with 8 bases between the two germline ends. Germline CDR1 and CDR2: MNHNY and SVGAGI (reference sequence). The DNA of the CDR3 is TGTGCCAGCAGGCCAACGATGAACACTGAAGCTTTCTTT. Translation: CASRPTMNTEAFF.

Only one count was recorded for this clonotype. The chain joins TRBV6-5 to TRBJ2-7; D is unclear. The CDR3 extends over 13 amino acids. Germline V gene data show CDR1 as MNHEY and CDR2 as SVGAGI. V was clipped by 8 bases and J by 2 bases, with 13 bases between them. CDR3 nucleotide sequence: TGTGCCAGCGTTTTGGGCAGCCCCTACGAGCAGTACTTC. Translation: CASVLGSPYEQYF.

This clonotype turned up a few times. The CDR3 here is CSVEGIDNYEQYF. CDR3 nucleotides: TGCAGCGTTGAAGGCATTGACAATTACGAGCAGTACTTC. The chain is built from TRBV29-1 and TRBJ2-7; D gene ambiguous. Germline CDR1 reads SQVTM; CDR2 reads ANQGSEA. Trimming shortened V by 1 base and J by 4 bases, and 11 bases separated the two germline ends. This CDR3 comprises 13 residues.

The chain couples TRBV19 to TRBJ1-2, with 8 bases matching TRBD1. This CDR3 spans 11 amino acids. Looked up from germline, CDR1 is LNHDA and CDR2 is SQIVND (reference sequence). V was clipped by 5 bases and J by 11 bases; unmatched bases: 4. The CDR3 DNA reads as TGTGCCAGTAGTTCGGGACAGGCTTACACCTTC. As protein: CASSSGQAYTF.

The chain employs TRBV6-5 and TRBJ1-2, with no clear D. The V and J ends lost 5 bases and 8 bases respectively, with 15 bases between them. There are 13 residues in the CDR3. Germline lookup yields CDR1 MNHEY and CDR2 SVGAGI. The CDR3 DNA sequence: TGTGCCAGCAGTATATATGGTTCTGGAGGCTACACCTTC. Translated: CASSIYGSGGYTF.

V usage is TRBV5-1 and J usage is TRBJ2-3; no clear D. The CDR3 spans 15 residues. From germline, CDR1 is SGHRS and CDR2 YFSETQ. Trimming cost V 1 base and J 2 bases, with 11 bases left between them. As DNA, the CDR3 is TGCGCCAGCAGCTTGTATTTCCGAATCACAGATACGCAGTATTTT. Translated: CASSLYFRITDTQYF.

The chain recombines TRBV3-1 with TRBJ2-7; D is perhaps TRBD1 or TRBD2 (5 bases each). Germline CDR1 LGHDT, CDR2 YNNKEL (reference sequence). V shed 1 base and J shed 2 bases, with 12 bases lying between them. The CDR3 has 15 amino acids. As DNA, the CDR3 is TGTGCCAGCAGCCAAGTTTCCCGAGGGGCCTACGAGCAGTACTTC. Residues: CASSQVSRGAYEQYF.